The sequence of this T cell receptor beta chain was determined in a study of blood T cell repertoires in COVID-19. About the study: COVID-19 samples from acute and convalescent phases originated in the United States, Italy and Spain. The cDNA or gDNA used as material had been derived from T cells, B-cell-depleted T cells, or PBMCs.

In the authors' workflow: Estimation of nucleated cell counts relied on the amplification of reference gene primers. Method: immunoSEQ multiplex PCR; TCRdb's copy keeps in-frame clones and lacks some. The V and J calls and the clone size are those of that table, but D and trimming were determined from the DNA. The table has some 200,000 clones, roughly 90% seen once. This clone has just a few counts. The source material was peripheral blood. This sequence was found in a woman between 50 and 59 years old with acute or convalescent COVID-19.

Here the CDR3 DNA reads TGTGCCACCAGTGATGCCTCGAGCTCCTACAATGAGCAGTTCTTC. The encoded protein is CATSDASSSYNEQFF. J is TRBJ2-1 and V is TRBV24-1; D is unclear. CDR1 and CDR2 (germline): KGHDR, SFDVKD. The CDR3 length is 15 residues. Trimming removed 3 bases at V and 0 bases at J, with 8 bases between.